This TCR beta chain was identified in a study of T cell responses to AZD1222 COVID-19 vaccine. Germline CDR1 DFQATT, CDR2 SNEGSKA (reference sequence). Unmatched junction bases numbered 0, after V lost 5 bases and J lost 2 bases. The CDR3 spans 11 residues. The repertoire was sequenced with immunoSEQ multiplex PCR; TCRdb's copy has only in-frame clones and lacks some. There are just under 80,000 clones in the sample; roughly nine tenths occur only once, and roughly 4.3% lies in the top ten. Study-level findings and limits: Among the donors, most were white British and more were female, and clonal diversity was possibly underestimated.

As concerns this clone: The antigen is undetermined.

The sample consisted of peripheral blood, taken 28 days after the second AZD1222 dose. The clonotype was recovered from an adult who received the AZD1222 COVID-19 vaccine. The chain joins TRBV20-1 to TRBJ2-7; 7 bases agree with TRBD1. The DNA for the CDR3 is TGCAGTGCTGACAGGGCCTACGAGCAGTACTTC. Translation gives CSADRAYEQYF.